The T cell receptor beta chain described here comes from a study of blood T cell repertoires in COVID-19. On the study more broadly: The samples span acute and convalescent COVID-19 from the United States, Italy and Spain. PBMCs, B-cell-depleted T cells, or T cells were the source of the cDNA or gDNA that made up the material.

CDR1 and CDR2 from the germline V gene are SEHNR and FQNEAQ (reference sequence). This CDR3 comprises 14 residues. Germline trimming cut 0 bases from V and 8 bases from J; bases unmatched to any gene: 6. As processed by the authors: The authors estimated nucleated cell counts from reference gene primer amplification. Some clones are missing from TCRdb's copy, which holds only in-frame ones; the method was immunoSEQ multiplex PCR. The V and J calls and clone size were taken over from that table, and D and trimming were inferred from the DNA. The sample holds some 180,000 clones, around 81% seen once. This chain uses TRBV7-9 with TRBJ1-1; 7 nucleotides align to TRBD1. The sample taken for sequencing was peripheral blood. The receptor was isolated from a man between 65 and 80 years old with active or convalescent COVID-19. Here the CDR3 reads CASSLAPGGREAFF. CDR3 sequence (DNA): TGTGCCAGCAGCTTAGCCCCAGGGGGAAGGGAAGCTTTCTTT. Full variable domain (missing parts from reference TRBV7-9 and TRBJ1-1): DTGVSQNPRHKITKRGQNVTFRCDPISEHNRLYWYRQTLGQGPEFLTYFQNEAQLEKSRLLSDRFSAERPKGSFSTLEIQRTEQGDSAMYLCASSLAPGGREAFFGQGTRLTVV.